This TCR beta chain was found in a study of Ad26.COV2.S vaccination and SARS-CoV-2 variants. Clones were read by immunoSEQ multiplex PCR, and TCRdb kept only the in-frame ones, dropping some. The table records about 680,000 clones, more than 80% of them present only once. Looked up from germline, CDR1 is LGHNA and CDR2 is YSLEER. There are 15 residues in the CDR3. Trimming took 0 bases from V and 8 from J, leaving 16 bases between them. The treatment here: 15 to 20 received Ad26.COV2.S at low or high dose, single or two shots; about 5 received placebo; per-sample allocation not given. Sampling was performed 63 days after the first vaccine or placebo injection.

The TCR comes from a person between 18 and 60 years old who received the Ad26.COV2.S COVID-19 vaccine or a placebo. The J gene is TRBJ1-2, the V gene TRBV4-3, with D uncertain. The sample was peripheral blood, taken in a trial of Ad26.COV2.S vaccine versus placebo. The CDR3 region has the DNA TGCGCCAGCAGCCAAGATTTACGGGGAGGTTGGGGCTACACCTTC. It specifies CASSQDLRGGWGYTF.